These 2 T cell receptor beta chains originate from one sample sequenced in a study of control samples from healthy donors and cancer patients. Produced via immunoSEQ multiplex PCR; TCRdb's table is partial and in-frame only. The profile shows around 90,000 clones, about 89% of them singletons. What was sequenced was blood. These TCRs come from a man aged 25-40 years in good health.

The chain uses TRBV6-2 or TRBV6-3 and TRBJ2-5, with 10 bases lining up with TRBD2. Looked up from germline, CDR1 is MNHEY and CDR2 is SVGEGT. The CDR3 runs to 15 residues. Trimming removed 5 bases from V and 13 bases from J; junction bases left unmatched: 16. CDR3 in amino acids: CASSTTAGLAVAAYF. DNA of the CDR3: TGTGCCAGCAGTACCACCGCTGGACTAGCGGTCGCCGCGTACTTC.

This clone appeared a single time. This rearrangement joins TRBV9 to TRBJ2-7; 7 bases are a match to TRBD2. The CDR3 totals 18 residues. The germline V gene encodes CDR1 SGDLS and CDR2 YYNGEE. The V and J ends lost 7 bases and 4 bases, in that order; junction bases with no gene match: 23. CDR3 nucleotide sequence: TGTGCCAGCTTACATACAAGAGATTCGGCGGGAGAGATGTACGAGCAGTACGTC. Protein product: CASLHTRDSAGEMYEQYV.